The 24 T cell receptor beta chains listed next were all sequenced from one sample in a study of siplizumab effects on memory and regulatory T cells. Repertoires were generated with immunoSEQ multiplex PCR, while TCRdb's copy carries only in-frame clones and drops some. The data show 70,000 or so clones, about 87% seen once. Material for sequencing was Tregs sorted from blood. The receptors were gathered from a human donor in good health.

The CDR3 here is CASSSSGFYGYTF. CDR3 in DNA: TGTGCCAGCAGCTCTTCAGGGTTCTATGGCTACACCTTC. The chain recombines TRBV5-4 with TRBJ1-2; D perhaps matches TRBD1 (5 bases). Germline V gives CDR1 SGHNT, CDR2 YYREEE (reference sequence). CDR3 length: 13 amino acids. V was shortened by 3 bases and J by 4 bases, with 10 bases between the two germline ends.

In nucleotides, the CDR3 is TGTGCCAGCAGTTACTCGATTCCCAGTTCCTACGAGCAGTACTTC. It is translated as CASSYSIPSSYEQYF. V usage is TRBV6-6 and J usage is TRBJ2-7; no reliable D call. V shed 0 bases and J shed 1 base, with 10 bases lying between them. The CDR3 consists of 15 residues. Germline assignment: CDR1 MNHNY and CDR2 SVGAGI (reference sequence).

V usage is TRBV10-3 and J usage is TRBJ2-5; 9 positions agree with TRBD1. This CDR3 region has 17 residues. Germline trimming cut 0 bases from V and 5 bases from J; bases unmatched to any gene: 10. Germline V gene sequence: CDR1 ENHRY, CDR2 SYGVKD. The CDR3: CAISESPGTGRWETQYF. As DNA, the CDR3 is TGTGCCATCAGTGAGTCTCCCGGGACAGGGAGGTGGGAGACCCAGTACTTC.

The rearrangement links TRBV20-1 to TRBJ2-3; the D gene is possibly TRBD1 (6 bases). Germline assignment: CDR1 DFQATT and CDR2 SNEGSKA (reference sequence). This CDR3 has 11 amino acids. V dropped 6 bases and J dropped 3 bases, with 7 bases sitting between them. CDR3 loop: CSAGQTDTQYF. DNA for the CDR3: TGCAGTGCAGGACAGACAGATACGCAGTATTTT.

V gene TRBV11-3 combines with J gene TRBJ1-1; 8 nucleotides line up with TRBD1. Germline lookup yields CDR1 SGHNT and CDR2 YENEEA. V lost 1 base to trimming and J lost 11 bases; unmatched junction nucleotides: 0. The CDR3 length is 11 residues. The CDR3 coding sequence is TGTGCCAGCAGCTTAGGACAGGGGGCTTTCTTT. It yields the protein CASSLGQGAFF.

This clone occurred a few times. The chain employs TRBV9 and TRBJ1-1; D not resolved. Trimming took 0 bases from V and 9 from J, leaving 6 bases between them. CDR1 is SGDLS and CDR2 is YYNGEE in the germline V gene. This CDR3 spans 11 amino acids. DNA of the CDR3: TGTGCCAGCAGCGTAGGGCAGAAAGCTTTCTTT. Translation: CASSVGQKAFF.

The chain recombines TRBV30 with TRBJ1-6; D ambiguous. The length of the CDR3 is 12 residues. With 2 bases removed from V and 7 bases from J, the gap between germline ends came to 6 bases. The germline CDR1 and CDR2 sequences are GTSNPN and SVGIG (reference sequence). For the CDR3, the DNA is TGTGCCTGGAGTATGGGCAATTCACCCCTCCACTTT. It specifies CAWSMGNSPLHF.

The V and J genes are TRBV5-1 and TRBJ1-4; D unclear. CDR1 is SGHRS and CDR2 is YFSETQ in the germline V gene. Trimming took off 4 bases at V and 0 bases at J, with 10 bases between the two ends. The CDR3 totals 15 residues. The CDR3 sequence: CASSLARSTNEKLFF. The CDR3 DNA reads TGCGCCAGCAGCCTTGCCAGATCAACTAATGAAAAACTGTTTTTT.

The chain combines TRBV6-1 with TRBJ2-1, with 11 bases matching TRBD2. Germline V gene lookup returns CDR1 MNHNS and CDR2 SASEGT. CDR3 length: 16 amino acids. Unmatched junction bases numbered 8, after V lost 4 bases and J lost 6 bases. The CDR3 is CASSGYLLAGVNEQFF. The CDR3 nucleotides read TGTGCCAGCAGTGGATATTTACTAGCGGGAGTCAATGAGCAGTTCTTC.

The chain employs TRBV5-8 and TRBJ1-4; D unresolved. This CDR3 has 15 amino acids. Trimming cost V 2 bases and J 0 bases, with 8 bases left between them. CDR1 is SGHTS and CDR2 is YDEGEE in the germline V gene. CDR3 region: CASSFRGATNEKLFF. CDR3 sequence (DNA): TGTGCCAGCAGCTTCCGCGGGGCAACTAATGAAAAACTGTTTTTT.

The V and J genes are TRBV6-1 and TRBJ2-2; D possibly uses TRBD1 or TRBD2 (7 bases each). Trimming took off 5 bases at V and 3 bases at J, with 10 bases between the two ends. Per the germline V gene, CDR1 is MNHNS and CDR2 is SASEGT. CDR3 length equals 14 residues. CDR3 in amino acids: CASSSGGDTGELFF. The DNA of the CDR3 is TGTGCCAGCAGTTCAGGGGGGGACACCGGGGAGCTGTTTTTT.

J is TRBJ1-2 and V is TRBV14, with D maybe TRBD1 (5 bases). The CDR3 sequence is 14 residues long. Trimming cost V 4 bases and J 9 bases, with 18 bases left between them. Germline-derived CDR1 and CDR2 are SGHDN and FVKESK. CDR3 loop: CASSPLTDPNRYTF. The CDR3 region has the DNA TGTGCCAGCAGCCCTTTGACAGATCCTAACCGCTACACCTTC.

This CDR3 is CASSRSGNTYNEQFF. The CDR3 nucleotides read TGTGCCAGCAGCCGTAGCGGGAACACCTACAATGAGCAGTTCTTC. This chain uses TRBV11-3 with TRBJ2-1; 8 bases line up with TRBD2. Germline CDR1 and CDR2: SGHNT and YENEEA. V dropped 5 bases and J dropped 2; count of bases not matched to a gene: 5. CDR3 size: 15 residues.

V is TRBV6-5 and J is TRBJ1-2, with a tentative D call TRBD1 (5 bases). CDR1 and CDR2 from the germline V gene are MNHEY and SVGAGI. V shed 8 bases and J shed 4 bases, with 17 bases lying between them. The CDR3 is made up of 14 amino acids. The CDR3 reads CASGFTGGIYGYTF. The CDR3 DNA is TGTGCCAGCGGTTTCACTGGGGGGATCTATGGCTACACCTTC.

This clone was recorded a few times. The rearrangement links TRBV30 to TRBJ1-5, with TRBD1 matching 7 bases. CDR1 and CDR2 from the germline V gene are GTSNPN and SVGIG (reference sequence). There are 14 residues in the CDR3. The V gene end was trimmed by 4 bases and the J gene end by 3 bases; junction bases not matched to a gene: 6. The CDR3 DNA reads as TGTGCCTGGACCCTACAGGGGCTCAATCAGCCCCAGCATTTT. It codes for CAWTLQGLNQPQHF.

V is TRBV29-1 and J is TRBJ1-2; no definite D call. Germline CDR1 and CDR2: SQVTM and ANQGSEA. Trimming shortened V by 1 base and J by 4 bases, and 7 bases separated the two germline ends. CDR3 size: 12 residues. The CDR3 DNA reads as TGCAGCGTTGAAGCCGGATTCTATGGCTACACCTTC. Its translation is CSVEAGFYGYTF. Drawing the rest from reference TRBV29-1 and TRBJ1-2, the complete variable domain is SAVISQKPSRDICQRGTSLTIQCQVDSQVTMMFWYRQQPGQSLTLIATANQGSEATYESGFVIDKFPISRPNLTFSTLTVSNMSPEDSSIYLCSVEAGFYGYTFGSGTRLTVV.

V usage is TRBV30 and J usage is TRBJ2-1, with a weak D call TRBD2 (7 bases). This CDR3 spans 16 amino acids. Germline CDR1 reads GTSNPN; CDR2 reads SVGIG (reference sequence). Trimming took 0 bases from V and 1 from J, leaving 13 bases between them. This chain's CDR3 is CAWSVRGGGSYNEQFF. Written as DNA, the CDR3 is TGTGCCTGGAGTGTACGGGGAGGGGGTTCCTACAATGAGCAGTTCTTC.

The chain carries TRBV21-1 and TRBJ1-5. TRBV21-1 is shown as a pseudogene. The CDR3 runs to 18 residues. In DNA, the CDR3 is TGTGCCAGCAGCAAAGTAGGAGGGAGAAGGCTTAGCAATCAGCCCCAGCATTTT. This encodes CASSKVGGRRLSNQPQHF.

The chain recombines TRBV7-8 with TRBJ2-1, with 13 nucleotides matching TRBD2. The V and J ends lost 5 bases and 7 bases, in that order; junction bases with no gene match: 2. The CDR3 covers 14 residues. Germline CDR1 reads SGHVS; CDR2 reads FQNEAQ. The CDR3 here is CASSPGLAGNEQFF. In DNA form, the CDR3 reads TGTGCCAGCAGCCCGGGACTAGCGGGAAATGAGCAGTTCTTC.

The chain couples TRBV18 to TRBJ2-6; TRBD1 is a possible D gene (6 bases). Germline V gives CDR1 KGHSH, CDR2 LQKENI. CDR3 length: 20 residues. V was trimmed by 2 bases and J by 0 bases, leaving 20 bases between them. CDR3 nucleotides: TGTGCCAGCTCACCATTTACAGGGAAAATACTGATCTCTGGGGCCAACGTCCTGACTTTC. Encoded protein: CASSPFTGKILISGANVLTF. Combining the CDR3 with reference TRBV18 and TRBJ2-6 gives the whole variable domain NAGVMQNPRHLVRRRGQEARLRCSPMKGHSHVYWYRQLPEEGLKFMVYLQKENIIDESGMPKERFSAEFPKEGPSILRIQQVVRGDSAAYFCASSPFTGKILISGANVLTFGAGSRLTVL.

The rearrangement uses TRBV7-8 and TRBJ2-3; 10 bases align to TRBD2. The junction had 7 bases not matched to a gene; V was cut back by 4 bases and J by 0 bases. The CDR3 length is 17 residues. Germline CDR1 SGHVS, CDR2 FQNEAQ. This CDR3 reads CASSSRVTSGSTDTQYF. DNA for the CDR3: TGTGCCAGCAGCTCCCGGGTGACTAGCGGGAGCACAGATACGCAGTATTTT. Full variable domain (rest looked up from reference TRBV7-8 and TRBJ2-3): GAGVSQSPRYKVAKRGQDVALRCDPISGHVSLFWYQQALGQGPEFLTYFQNEAQLDKSGLPSDRFFAERPEGSVSTLKIQRTQQEDSAVYLCASSSRVTSGSTDTQYFGPGTRLTVL.

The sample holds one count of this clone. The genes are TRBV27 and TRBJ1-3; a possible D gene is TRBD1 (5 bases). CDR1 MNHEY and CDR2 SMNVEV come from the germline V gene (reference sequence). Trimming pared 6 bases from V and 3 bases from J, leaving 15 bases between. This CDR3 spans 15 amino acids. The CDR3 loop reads CASRPQGFGGNTIYF. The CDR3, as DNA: TGTGCCAGCAGGCCCCAGGGTTTTGGTGGAAACACCATATATTTT.

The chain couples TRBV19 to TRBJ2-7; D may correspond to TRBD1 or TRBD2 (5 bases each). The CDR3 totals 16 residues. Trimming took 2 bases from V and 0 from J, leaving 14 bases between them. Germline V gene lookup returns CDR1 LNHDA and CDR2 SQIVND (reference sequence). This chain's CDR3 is CASSIYSGTASYEQYF. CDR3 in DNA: TGTGCCAGTAGTATATACTCTGGGACGGCCTCCTACGAGCAGTACTTC.

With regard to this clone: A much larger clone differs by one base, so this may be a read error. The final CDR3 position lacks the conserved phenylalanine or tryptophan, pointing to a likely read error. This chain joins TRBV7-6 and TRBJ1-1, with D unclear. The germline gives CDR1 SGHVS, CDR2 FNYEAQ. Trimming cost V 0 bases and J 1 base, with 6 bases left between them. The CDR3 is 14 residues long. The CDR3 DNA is TGTGCCAGCAGCTTAGCGGCCGGGAACACTGAAGCTTTCCTT. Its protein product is CASSLAAGNTEAFL.